This record looks at one TCR beta chain sequence and its context. The antigen is undetermined. These data belong to a study of CXCR3-negative and CXCR3-positive naive CD8 T cells. Broader study findings: The study inferred TCR strength from TRB CDR3 properties and found comparable surface CD5 between naive subsets.

With UMI labels, 5' RACE was used to prepare the TRB cDNA libraries. TCRdb reprocessed the 5' RACE reads; each CDR3 protein has one entry and no DNA is given. The sample has around 96,000 distinct CDR3 sequences. By phenotype, naive CD8+ T cells were CD45RO-CCR7+CD27+CD95-. The clonotype was recovered from a human donor in good health. Some clones in this sample may be carry-over from other donors' samples. The specimen was naive CXCR3- CD8+ T cells from blood. Sample subset: CD45RO-CCR7+CD27+CD95- naive CD8+ T cells lacking CXCR3 (TNR3-).

The CDR3 region is CSVDGGIYGYTF. The chain is built from TRBV29-1 and TRBJ1-2. The CDR3 is 12 amino acids. CDR1 and CDR2 (germline): SQVTM, ANQGSEA. Together with reference TRBV29-1 and TRBJ1-2, the CDR3 gives the full variable domain: SAVISQKPSRDICQRGTSLTIQCQVDSQVTMMFWYRQQPGQSLTLIATANQGSEATYESGFVIDKFPISRPNLTFSTLTVSNMSPEDSSIYLCSVDGGIYGYTFGSGTRLTVV.